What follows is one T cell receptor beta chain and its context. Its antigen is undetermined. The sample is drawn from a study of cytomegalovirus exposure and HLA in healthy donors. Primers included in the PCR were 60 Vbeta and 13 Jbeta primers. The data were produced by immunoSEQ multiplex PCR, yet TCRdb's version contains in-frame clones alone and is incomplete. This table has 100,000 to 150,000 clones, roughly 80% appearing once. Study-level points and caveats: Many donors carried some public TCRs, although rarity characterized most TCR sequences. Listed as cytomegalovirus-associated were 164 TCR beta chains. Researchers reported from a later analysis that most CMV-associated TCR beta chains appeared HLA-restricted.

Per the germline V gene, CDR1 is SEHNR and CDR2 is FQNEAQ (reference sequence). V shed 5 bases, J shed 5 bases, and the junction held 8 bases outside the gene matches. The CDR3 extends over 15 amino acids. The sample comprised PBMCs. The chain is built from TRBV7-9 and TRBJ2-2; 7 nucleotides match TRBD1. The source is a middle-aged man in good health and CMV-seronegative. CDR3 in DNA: TGTGCCAGCAGCCCACCCTCGACAGGGACCGGGGAGCTGTTTTTT. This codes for CASSPPSTGTGELFF. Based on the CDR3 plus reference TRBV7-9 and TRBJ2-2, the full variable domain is DTGVSQNPRHKITKRGQNVTFRCDPISEHNRLYWYRQTLGQGPEFLTYFQNEAQLEKSRLLSDRFSAERPKGSFSTLEIQRTEQGDSAMYLCASSPPSTGTGELFFGEGSRLTVL.